This T cell receptor (beta chain) was observed in a study of T cell responses to AZD1222 COVID-19 vaccine. On this clone itself: Its antigen remains unknown.

The CDR3 runs 13 residues. Germline V gives CDR1 LNHDA, CDR2 SQIVND (reference sequence). V was clipped by 9 bases and J by 4 bases; unmatched bases: 8. General study findings and limits: Donor demographics were predominantly white British with a female majority; clonal diversity may be underestimated. Spike-specific TCR breadth and depth both grew after two AZD1222 doses. Nearly half of the spike-specific TCRs reportedly recognize variant regions that carry no mutations. Just a handful of AZD1222 recipients were seropositive at baseline.

TCRdb keeps only in-frame clones here, not all; method: immunoSEQ multiplex PCR. This table has over 100,000 clones, about 90% appearing once. This receptor was identified in an adult in good health. V and J are TRBV19 and TRBJ2-7, with 8 bases matching TRBD2. Specimen: peripheral blood, collected on day 0 of AZD1222 vaccination. CDR3 in amino acids: CASKAGGRYEQYF. In DNA, the CDR3 is TGTGCCAGCAAGGCGGGAGGAAGGTACGAGCAGTACTTC.